This T cell receptor beta chain was identified during a study of blood T cells in healthy people across ages. CDR1 and CDR2 from the germline V gene are SGHRS and YFSETQ. V lost 1 base and J lost 7, with 11 bases in between. This CDR3 has 13 amino acids. Sample-barcoded 5' priming and a J-beta primer mix drove a second PCR of roughly 7 to 11 cycles. TCRdb used MiXCR to reprocess the 5' RACE reads, holding one entry per CDR3 protein. The data show about 2 million distinct CDR3 sequences, about 50% seen once. The sequencing input was blood. The receptor was isolated from a middle-aged woman in good health. The chain combines TRBV5-1 with TRBJ1-1; no definite D call. The CDR3 DNA reads TGCGCCAGCAGCTTGTATTCGTCCCTTGAAGCTTTCTTT. Encoded protein: CASSLYSSLEAFF.